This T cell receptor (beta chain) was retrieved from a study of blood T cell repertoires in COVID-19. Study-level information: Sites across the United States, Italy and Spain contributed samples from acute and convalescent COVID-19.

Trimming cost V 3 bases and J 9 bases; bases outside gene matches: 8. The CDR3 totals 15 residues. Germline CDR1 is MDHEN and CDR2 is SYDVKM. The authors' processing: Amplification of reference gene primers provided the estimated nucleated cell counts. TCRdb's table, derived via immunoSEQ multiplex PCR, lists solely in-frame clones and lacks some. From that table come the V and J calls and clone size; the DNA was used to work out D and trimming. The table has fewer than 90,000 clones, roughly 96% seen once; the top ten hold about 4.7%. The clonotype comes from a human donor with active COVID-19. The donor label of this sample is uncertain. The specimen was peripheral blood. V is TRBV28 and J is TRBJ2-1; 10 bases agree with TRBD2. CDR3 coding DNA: TGTGCCAGCAGTTTTAATCTAGCGGGAGTCGGTGAGCAGTTCTTC. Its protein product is CASSFNLAGVGEQFF.